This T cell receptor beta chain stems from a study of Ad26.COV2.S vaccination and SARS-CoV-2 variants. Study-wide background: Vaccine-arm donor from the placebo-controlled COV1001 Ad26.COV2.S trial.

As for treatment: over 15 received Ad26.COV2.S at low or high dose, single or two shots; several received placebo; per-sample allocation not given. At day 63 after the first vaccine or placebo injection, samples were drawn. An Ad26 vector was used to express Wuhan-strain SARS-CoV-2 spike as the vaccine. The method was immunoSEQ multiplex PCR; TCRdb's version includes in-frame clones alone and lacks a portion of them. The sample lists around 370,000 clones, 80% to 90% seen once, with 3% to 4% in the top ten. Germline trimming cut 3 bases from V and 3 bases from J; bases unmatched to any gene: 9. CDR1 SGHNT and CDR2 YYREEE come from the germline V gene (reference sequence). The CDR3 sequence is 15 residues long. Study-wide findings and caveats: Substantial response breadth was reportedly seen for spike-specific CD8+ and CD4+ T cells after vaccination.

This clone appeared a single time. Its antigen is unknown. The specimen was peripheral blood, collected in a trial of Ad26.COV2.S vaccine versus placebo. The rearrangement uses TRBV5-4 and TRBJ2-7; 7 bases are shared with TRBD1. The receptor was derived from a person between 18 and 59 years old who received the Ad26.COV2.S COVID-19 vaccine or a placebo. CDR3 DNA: TGTGCCAGCAGCTCACCCTTGACAGGGAGCTACGAGCAGTACTTC. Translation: CASSSPLTGSYEQYF. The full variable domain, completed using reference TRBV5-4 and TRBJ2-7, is ETGVTQSPTHLIKTRGQQVTLRCSSQSGHNTVSWYQQALGQGPQFIFQYYREEENGRGNFPPRFSGLQFPNYSSELNVNALELDDSALYLCASSSPLTGSYEQYFGPGTRLTVT.